This TCR beta chain was identified during a study of cytomegalovirus exposure and HLA in healthy donors. This CDR3 region has 15 residues. Trimming took off 4 bases at V and 3 bases at J, with 15 bases between the two ends. Germline CDR1 and CDR2: MNHNS and SASEGT. Healthy bone marrow donors made up the donor group. The PCR had 60 Vbeta and 13 Jbeta primers. The table came from immunoSEQ multiplex PCR; TCRdb's copy has only in-frame clones and leaves some out. The repertoire has 150,000 to 200,000 clones, 79% of them found once; the top ten carry about 4.6%. The rearrangement uses TRBV6-1 and TRBJ1-2; the D gene is possibly TRBD1 (6 bases). The TCR comes from a woman aged 30 to 39 in good health and CMV-seropositive. The sequencing sample was made of PBMCs. This CDR3 reads CASSVNRDSHYGYTF. CDR3 bases: TGTGCCAGCAGTGTGAACAGGGATTCCCACTATGGCTACACCTTC.